Listed here is a single T cell receptor beta chain. These data are taken from a study of blood T cell repertoires in COVID-19. Study context: Sites in the United States, Italy and Spain provided acute and convalescent COVID-19 samples.

With V trimmed by 4 bases and J by 5 bases, 10 bases remained unmatched. Germline V gene lookup returns CDR1 LNHNV and CDR2 YYDKDF (reference sequence). The CDR3 is 16 residues long. The repertoire was sequenced with immunoSEQ multiplex PCR; TCRdb's copy has only in-frame clones and lacks some. The data hold just over 300,000 clones, with around 90% observed a single time. Everyone who took part was roughly 18 to 89 years old, and they came from about 23 US areas. Clinical history as reported by participants underpinned cohort assignment. The rearrangement joins TRBV15 to TRBJ1-4; 7 bases match TRBD1. The sequence was collected from a woman in her late teens or twenties with acute COVID-19. The source material was PBMCs or T cells enriched from blood (not recorded which). The CDR3 is CATSNTRTGENEKLFF. The CDR3 DNA follows: TGTGCCACCAGCAACACCAGAACAGGGGAAAATGAAAAACTGTTTTTT.